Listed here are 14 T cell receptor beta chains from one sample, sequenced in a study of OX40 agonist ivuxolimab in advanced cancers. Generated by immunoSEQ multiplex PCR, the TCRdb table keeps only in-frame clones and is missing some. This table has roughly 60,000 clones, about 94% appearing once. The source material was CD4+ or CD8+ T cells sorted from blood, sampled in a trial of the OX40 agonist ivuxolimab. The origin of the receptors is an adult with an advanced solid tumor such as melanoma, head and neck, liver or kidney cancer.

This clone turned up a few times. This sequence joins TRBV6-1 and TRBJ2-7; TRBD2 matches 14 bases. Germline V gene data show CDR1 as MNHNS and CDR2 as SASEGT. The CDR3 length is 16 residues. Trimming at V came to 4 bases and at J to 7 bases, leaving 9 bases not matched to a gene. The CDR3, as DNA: TGTGCCAGCAGTGGACAGCCGGGACTAGCGGGAGTGGAGCAGTACTTC. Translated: CASSGQPGLAGVEQYF.

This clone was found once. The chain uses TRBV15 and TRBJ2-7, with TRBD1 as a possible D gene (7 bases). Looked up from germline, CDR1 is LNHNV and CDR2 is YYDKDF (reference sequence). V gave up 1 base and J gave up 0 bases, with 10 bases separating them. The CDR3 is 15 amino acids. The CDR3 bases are TGTGCCACCAGCAGAGCGGGGGACAGCTCCTACGAGCAGTACTTC. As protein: CATSRAGDSSYEQYF.

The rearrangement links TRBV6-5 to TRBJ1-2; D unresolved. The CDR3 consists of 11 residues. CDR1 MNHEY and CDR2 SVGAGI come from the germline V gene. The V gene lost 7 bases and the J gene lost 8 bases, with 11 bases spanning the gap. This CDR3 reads CASKFNFGYTF. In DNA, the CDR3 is TGTGCCAGCAAATTTAACTTCGGCTACACCTTC.

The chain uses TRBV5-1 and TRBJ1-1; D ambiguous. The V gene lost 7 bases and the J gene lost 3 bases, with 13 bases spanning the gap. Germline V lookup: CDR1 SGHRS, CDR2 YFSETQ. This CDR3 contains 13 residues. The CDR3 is CASLGSADTEAFF. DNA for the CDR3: TGCGCCAGCTTGGGGAGCGCTGACACTGAAGCTTTCTTT. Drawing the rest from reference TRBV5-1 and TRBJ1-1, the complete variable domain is KAGVTQTPRYLIKTRGQQVTLSCSPISGHRSVSWYQQTPGQGLQFLFEYFSETQRNKGNFPGRFSGRQFSNSRSEMNVSTLELGDSALYLCASLGSADTEAFFGQGTRLTVV.

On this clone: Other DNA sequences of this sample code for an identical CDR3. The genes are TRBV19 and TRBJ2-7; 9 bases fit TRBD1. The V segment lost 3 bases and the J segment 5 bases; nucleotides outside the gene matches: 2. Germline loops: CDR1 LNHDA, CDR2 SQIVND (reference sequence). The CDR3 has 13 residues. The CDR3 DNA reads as TGTGCCAGTAGTATCGGGACAGGGAACGAGCAGTACTTC. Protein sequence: CASSIGTGNEQYF.

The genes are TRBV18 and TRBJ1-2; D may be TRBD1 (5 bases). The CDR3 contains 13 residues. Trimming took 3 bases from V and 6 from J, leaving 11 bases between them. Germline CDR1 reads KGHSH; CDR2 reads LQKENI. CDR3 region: CASSPGRVDGYTF. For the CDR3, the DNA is TGTGCCAGCTCACCCGGCAGGGTGGATGGCTACACCTTC.

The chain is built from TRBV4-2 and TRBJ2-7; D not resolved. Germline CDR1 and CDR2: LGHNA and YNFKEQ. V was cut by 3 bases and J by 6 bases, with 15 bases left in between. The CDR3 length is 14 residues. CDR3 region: CASSHASSASEQYF. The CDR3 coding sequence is TGTGCCAGCAGCCACGCCTCGAGTGCTTCCGAGCAGTACTTC.

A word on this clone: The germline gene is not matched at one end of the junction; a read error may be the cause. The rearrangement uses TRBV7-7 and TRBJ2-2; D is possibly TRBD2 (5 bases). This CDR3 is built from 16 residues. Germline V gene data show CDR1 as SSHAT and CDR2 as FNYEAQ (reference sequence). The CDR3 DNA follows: TGTGCTAGCAGCTTAGCCAGTGCCGGGGACACCGGGGAGCTGTTTTTT. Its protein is CASSLASAGDTGELFF.

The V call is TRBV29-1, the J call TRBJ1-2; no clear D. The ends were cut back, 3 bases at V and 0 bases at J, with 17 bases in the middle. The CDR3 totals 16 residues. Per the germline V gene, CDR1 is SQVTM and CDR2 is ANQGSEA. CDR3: CSVDFAVQLTNYGYTF. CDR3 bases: TGCAGCGTTGATTTCGCGGTACAGCTGACTAACTATGGCTACACCTTC.

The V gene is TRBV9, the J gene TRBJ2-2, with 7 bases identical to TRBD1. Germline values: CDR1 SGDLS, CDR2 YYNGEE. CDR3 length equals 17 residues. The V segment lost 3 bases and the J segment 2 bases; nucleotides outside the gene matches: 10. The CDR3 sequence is CASSAQAAGGNTGELFF. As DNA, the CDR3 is TGTGCCAGCAGCGCCCAAGCGGCAGGGGGTAACACCGGGGAGCTGTTTTTT. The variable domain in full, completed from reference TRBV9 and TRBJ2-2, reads DSGVTQTPKHLITATGQRVTLRCSPRSGDLSVYWYQQSLDQGLQFLIQYYNGEERAKGNILERFSAQQFPDLHSELNLSSLELGDSALYFCASSAQAAGGNTGELFFGEGSRLTVL.

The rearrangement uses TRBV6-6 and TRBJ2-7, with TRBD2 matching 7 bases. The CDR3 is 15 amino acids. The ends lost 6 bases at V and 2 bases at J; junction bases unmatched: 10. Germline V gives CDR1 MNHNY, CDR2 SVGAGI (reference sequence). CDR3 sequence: CASRKAGRPPYEQYF. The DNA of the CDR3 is TGTGCCAGCAGAAAAGCGGGGCGTCCCCCCTACGAGCAGTACTTC.

This CDR3 is CASSPYAVSQDEQYF. As DNA, the CDR3 is TGTGCCAGCTCACCATACGCCGTCAGCCAAGACGAGCAGTACTTC. This chain joins TRBV18 and TRBJ2-7; the D is unclear. The CDR3 loop spans 15 amino acids. Trimming removed 2 bases at V and 5 bases at J, with 16 bases between. Looked up from germline, CDR1 is KGHSH and CDR2 is LQKENI.

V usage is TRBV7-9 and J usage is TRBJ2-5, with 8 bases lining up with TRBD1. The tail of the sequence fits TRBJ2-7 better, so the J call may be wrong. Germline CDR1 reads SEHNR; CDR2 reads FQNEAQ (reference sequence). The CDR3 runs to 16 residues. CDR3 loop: CASSPRRTGLSYEQYF. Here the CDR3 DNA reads TGTGCCAGCAGCCCACGAAGGACAGGGTTATCCTACGAGCAGTACTTC.

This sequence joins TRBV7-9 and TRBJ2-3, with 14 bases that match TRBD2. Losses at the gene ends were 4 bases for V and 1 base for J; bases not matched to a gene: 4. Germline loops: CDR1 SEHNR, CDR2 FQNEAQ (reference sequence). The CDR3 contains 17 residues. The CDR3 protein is CASSSTSGRGGTDTQYF. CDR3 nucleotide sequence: TGTGCCAGCAGCTCGACTAGCGGGAGGGGGGGCACAGATACGCAGTATTTT. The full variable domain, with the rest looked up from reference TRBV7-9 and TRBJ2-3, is DTGVSQNPRHKITKRGQNVTFRCDPISEHNRLYWYRQTLGQGPEFLTYFQNEAQLEKSRLLSDRFSAERPKGSFSTLEIQRTEQGDSAMYLCASSSTSGRGGTDTQYFGPGTRLTVL.